The clone carrying this TCR beta chain was seen more than once but under ten times. Its antigen is not known. The data belong to a study of metastatic and nonmetastatic thyroid tumors. General study findings and limits: Reportedly, malignant thyroid tumors had significantly higher TCR beta diversity than benign nodules, in blood and tumor.

Nobody among the patients had been given any treatment before thyroid surgery. As handled by the study authors: A classifier for distant metastasis in papillary thyroid cancer was constructed using CDR3 differences observed across clinicopathological groups. TCRdb used MiXCR to call clones anew from the PCR reads. These V and J calls rely on TCRdb rather than the paper's analysis. The profile shows under 95,000 clones, approximately 9% of them singletons. The sequence derives from a female donor with papillary thyroid cancer or a benign thyroid nodule (not recorded which). Some clones in this sample may be carry-over from other donors' samples. Input material: blood.

CDR3 in amino acids: CASSTGQGVDTQYF. The DNA of the CDR3 is TGTGCCAGCAGCACGGGACAGGGGGTAGATACGCAGTATTTT. V is TRBV5-6 and J is TRBJ2-3; 11 bases align to TRBD1. Germline V lookup: CDR1 SGHDT, CDR2 YYEEEE. The CDR3 consists of 14 residues. The V segment lost 4 bases and the J segment 5 bases; nucleotides outside the gene matches: 3.